This TCR beta chain was found in a study of cytomegalovirus exposure and HLA in healthy donors. Looking at the study overall: Approximately 85 million unique TCRs from HLA-typed donors were held in an early data release.

PCR amplification relied on 60 Vbeta primers (plus 13 Jbeta primers). Libraries were prepared by immunoSEQ multiplex PCR; TCRdb keeps only in-frame clonotypes and omits some of them. The sample contains fewer than 95,000 clones, approximately 57% of which appear only once. The CDR3 extends over 15 amino acids. V lost 3 bases, J lost 2 bases, and 7 bases stayed unmatched. Per the germline V gene, CDR1 is SGHRS and CDR2 is YFSETQ. Study-level findings and limits: Across all donors, roughly uniform sequencing depth was an assumption of the presence/absence analyses.

This clone was picked up a small number of times. What it recognizes is unknown. The receptor was isolated from a woman in her twenties or thirties in good health and CMV-seronegative. Material for sequencing was PBMCs. The V call is TRBV5-1, the J call TRBJ2-5; 7 bases fit TRBD1. The chain's CDR3 is CASSWAGGGQETQYF. Written as DNA, the CDR3 is TGCGCCAGCAGCTGGGCAGGGGGTGGACAAGAGACCCAGTACTTC.